The 6 T cell receptor beta chains presented below share a single source sample, sequenced in a study of human T cells and chemical hapten exposure. In TCRdb, the RACE reads were re-called with MiXCR into one record per CDR3 protein. Of 80,000 to 100,000 distinct CDR3 sequences listed, under 9% were seen once; the top ten hold about 1.6%. Time point in this sample: patch test 1, 2 weeks after DPC sensitization. The treatment is: therapeutic diphenylcyclopropenone sensitization with weekly scalp DPC. The sequencing used whole blood, collected in connection with sensitization to the hapten diphenylcyclopropenone (DPC). All receptors derive from a young woman with alopecia areata. Some clones in this sample may be carry-over from other donors' samples.

This clonotype was counted ten times or more. This chain links TRBV20-1 with TRBJ2-7; a weak D match, TRBD1 (6 bases). CDR3 length: 12 residues. The germline gives CDR1 DFQATT, CDR2 SNEGSKA (reference sequence). Trimming cost V 3 bases and J 10 bases, with 16 bases left between them. CDR3 sequence (DNA): TGCAGTGCTAGGCCACAGGGTCGAGAACAGTACTTC. It specifies CSARPQGREQYF.

At least ten counts were recorded for this clonotype. The chain carries TRBV9 and TRBJ2-1; D may be TRBD2 (6 bases). This CDR3 is 15 amino acids long. Deletions cut 4 bases from V and 4 bases from J, with 15 bases between. CDR1 and CDR2 from the germline V gene are SGDLS and YYNGEE. Here the CDR3 DNA reads TGTGCCAGCAGCCCTTCGGGACTCTCGTACAATGAGCAGTTCTTC. It codes for CASSPSGLSYNEQFF.

This clonotype has ten or more counts. This rearrangement joins TRBV10-2 to TRBJ2-7; no definite D call. V shed 3 bases and J shed 4 bases, with 19 bases lying between them. This CDR3 has 16 residues. Germline-derived CDR1 and CDR2 are WSHSY and SAAADI. CDR3 sequence reads: CASSDRFETTFYEQYF. The DNA for the CDR3 is TGCGCCAGCAGTGATAGGTTCGAGACAACCTTTTACGAGCAGTACTTC.

In its sample, this clonotype was seen a few times. The genes are TRBV12-3 or TRBV12-4 and TRBJ1-6; 7 bases match TRBD1. V shed 6 bases, J shed 7 bases, and the junction held 3 bases outside the gene matches. This CDR3 has 13 amino acids. Here the CDR3 reads CASSRDSNSPLHF. The CDR3 coding sequence is TGTGCCAGCAGCAGGGACAGCAATTCACCCCTCCACTTT.

This clonotype was found many times. The chain uses TRBV3-1 and TRBJ1-6; 8 bases align to TRBD1. V dropped 6 bases and J dropped 5; count of bases not matched to a gene: 6. The germline V gene encodes CDR1 LGHDT and CDR2 YNNKEL (reference sequence). CDR3 length equals 15 residues. The CDR3 DNA reads as TGTGCCAGCAGTCAACAGGGGGTCGATAATTCACCCCTCCACTTT. This sequence encodes CASSQQGVDNSPLHF.

This sequence joins TRBV2 and TRBJ2-5; a possible D gene is TRBD2 (6 bases). Germline CDR1 is SNHLY and CDR2 is FYNNEI. The V end was cut by 8 bases, the J end by 5 bases, with 12 bases between. There are 12 residues in the CDR3. The DNA for the CDR3 is TGTGCCAGCGGCGGCCGGGGGGAGACCCAGTACTTC. Residues: CASGGRGETQYF.